The 27 T cell receptor beta chains below all came from one sample that was sequenced in a study of T cell responses to AZD1222 COVID-19 vaccine. Only in-frame clones appear in the TCRdb table, and some are missing; sequencing was by immunoSEQ multiplex PCR. The profile shows around 99,000 clones, around 91% of them singletons. This sample comprised peripheral blood, obtained on day 0 of AZD1222 vaccination. The receptors stem from an adult in good health.

The rearrangement uses TRBV18 and TRBJ2-5, with D uncertain. The V end was cut by 6 bases, the J end by 5 bases, with 19 bases between. This CDR3 contains 15 residues. Per germline, CDR1 KGHSH and CDR2 LQKENI. For the CDR3, the DNA is TGTGCCAGCTCGCTTAGGTCCATGGCGATGGAGACCCAGTACTTC. Translated, it gives CASSLRSMAMETQYF.

This chain uses TRBV5-1 with TRBJ2-3, with D perhaps matching TRBD1 (6 bases). The CDR3 totals 14 residues. Per the germline V gene, CDR1 is SGHRS and CDR2 is YFSETQ. V lost 6 bases and J lost 2, with 13 bases in between. The CDR3 is CASNRDNDTDTQYF. The DNA of the CDR3 is TGCGCCAGCAACCGGGACAACGACACAGATACGCAGTATTTT.

The chain combines TRBV5-4 with TRBJ2-7, with 7 bases lining up with TRBD1. The CDR3 is made up of 16 amino acids. Germline V gives CDR1 SGHNT, CDR2 YYREEE (reference sequence). V shed 1 base, J shed 6 bases, and the junction held 13 bases outside the gene matches. CDR3 in amino acids: CASSLFASQGSREQYF. In DNA, the CDR3 is TGTGCCAGCAGCTTGTTCGCGTCACAGGGGAGTCGCGAGCAGTACTTC.

This clone occurred a few times. The V gene is TRBV2, the J gene TRBJ1-5; perhaps TRBD1 as D (6 bases). CDR3 length equals 18 residues. Germline loops: CDR1 SNHLY, CDR2 FYNNEI. Trimming stripped 7 bases from V and 0 bases from J, with 22 bases between. This chain's CDR3 is CASTLQGQIGYSNQPQHF. DNA of the CDR3: TGTGCCAGCACCTTACAAGGACAGATCGGGTATAGCAATCAGCCCCAGCATTTT.

The chain couples TRBV30 to TRBJ2-5, with 8 bases that match TRBD1. Germline values: CDR1 GTSNPN, CDR2 SVGIG (reference sequence). The CDR3 totals 14 residues. J lost 5 bases, V lost 5 bases, and 10 bases had no gene match. DNA of the CDR3: TGTGCCTGGGGAACAGGGGGGAACGGTGAGACCCAGTACTTC. Its translation: CAWGTGGNGETQYF.

The chain joins TRBV14 to TRBJ1-2, with D unclear. Germline CDR1 is SGHDN and CDR2 is FVKESK. The CDR3 runs to 13 residues. With 0 bases removed from V and 4 bases from J, the gap between germline ends came to 6 bases. CDR3 coding DNA: TGTGCCAGCAGCCAAGACCTGGCCTATGGCTACACCTTC. Protein: CASSQDLAYGYTF. Using reference TRBV14 and TRBJ1-2 for the parts outside the CDR3, the full variable domain is EAGVTQFPSHSVIEKGQTVTLRCDPISGHDNLYWYRRVMGKEIKFLLHFVKESKQDESGMPNNRFLAERTGGTYSTLKVQPAELEDSGVYFCASSQDLAYGYTFGSGTRLTVV.

This chain uses TRBV4-3 with TRBJ2-1; D call uncertain. This CDR3 is 14 amino acids long. The germline V and J ends were trimmed by 0 bases and 7 bases, with 10 bases remaining between them. Germline CDR1 reads LGHNA; CDR2 reads YSLEER. The CDR3 spells CASSQESASNEQFF. CDR3 DNA: TGCGCCAGCAGCCAAGAATCAGCGTCTAATGAGCAGTTCTTC.

The chain is built from TRBV3-1 (or the pseudogene TRBV3-2) and TRBJ2-7; D possibly corresponds to TRBD2 (6 bases). V lost 1 base and J 2 bases, leaving 9 bases between the germline ends. This CDR3 spans 14 amino acids. Germline loops: CDR1 LGHDT, CDR2 YNNKEL (reference sequence). In DNA, the CDR3 is TGTGCCAGCAGCCAAGGAGGAGGGACCTACGAGCAGTACTTC. The encoded protein is CASSQGGGTYEQYF.

The chain uses TRBV7-2 and TRBJ2-5; TRBD1 or TRBD2 may be the D gene (6 bases each). Germline assignment: CDR1 SGHTA and CDR2 FQGNSA. The CDR3 has 18 amino acids. V lost 0 bases to trimming and J lost 5 bases, with 22 bases between them. The CDR3 protein is CASSLARRGTSIEETQYF. The CDR3 DNA is TGTGCCAGCAGCTTAGCGCGGAGGGGGACCTCCATAGAGGAGACCCAGTACTTC.

This chain links TRBV7-9 with TRBJ2-5, with D hard to call. Germline V CDR1 and CDR2: SEHNR, FQNEAQ (reference sequence). CDR3 size: 13 residues. Between the trimmed V and J ends, which lost 7 bases and 5 bases, there was a span of 14 bases. The CDR3 sequence: CASMNQTTETQYF. CDR3 in DNA: TGTGCCAGCATGAACCAAACTACGGAGACCCAGTACTTC.

The V and J genes are TRBV5-5 and TRBJ2-6, with 8 bases matching TRBD2. Trimming at V came to 4 bases and at J to 3 bases, leaving 6 bases not matched to a gene. CDR1 is SGHKS, CDR2 YYEKEE, per germline (reference sequence). The CDR3 spans 16 residues. The chain's CDR3 is CASSLSGGGGANVLTF. DNA of the CDR3: TGTGCCAGCAGCCTCAGCGGGGGCGGTGGGGCCAACGTCCTGACTTTC. Variable domain in full (rest from reference TRBV5-5 and TRBJ2-6): DAGVTQSPTHLIKTRGQQVTLRCSPISGHKSVSWYQQVLGQGPQFIFQYYEKEERGRGNFPDRFSARQFPNYSSELNVNALLLGDSALYLCASSLSGGGGANVLTFGAGSRLTVL.

Only one count was recorded for this clone. The chain recombines TRBV5-6 with TRBJ1-2, with D perhaps matching TRBD1 (5 bases). V was trimmed by 4 bases and J by 3 bases, leaving 16 bases between them. Per germline, CDR1 SGHDT and CDR2 YYEEEE. The CDR3 loop spans 15 amino acids. CDR3: CASSGVVGVDYGYTF. Written as DNA, the CDR3 is TGTGCCAGCAGCGGGGTTGTAGGGGTTGACTATGGCTACACCTTC.

The rearrangement links TRBV30 to TRBJ1-2; D gene ambiguous. The CDR3 is made up of 14 amino acids. Germline loops: CDR1 GTSNPN, CDR2 SVGIG (reference sequence). V lost 0 bases, J lost 2 bases, and 10 bases lay in between. The CDR3 here is CAWSVVEKNYGYTF. The CDR3 DNA follows: TGTGCCTGGAGTGTCGTCGAGAAAAACTATGGCTACACCTTC.

V is TRBV6-6 and J is TRBJ1-6; D uncertain. This CDR3 is 13 amino acids long. Germline V gene sequence: CDR1 MNHNY, CDR2 SVGAGI (reference sequence). V was pared by 10 bases and J by 7 bases, with 14 bases between. In DNA, the CDR3 is TGTGCCATCGGGTATTCGGGGAATTCACCCCTCCACTTT. Translation: CAIGYSGNSPLHF.

V is TRBV28 and J is TRBJ2-5, with unresolved D. V dropped 8 bases and J dropped 2 bases, with 18 bases sitting between them. The length of the CDR3 is 15 residues. Germline loops: CDR1 MDHEN, CDR2 SYDVKM. The CDR3 coding sequence is TGTGCCAGCGGACCATCCACGGCCCGGCAAGAGACCCAGTACTTC. This codes for CASGPSTARQETQYF.

This clone was recorded only once. The chain uses TRBV25-1 and TRBJ2-7, with D hard to call. CDR1 is MGHDK, CDR2 SYGVNS, per germline. Trimming left V 6 bases short and J 2 bases short, with 8 bases between. This CDR3 is built from 12 residues. The CDR3 sequence: CASSGETYEQYF. CDR3 nucleotides: TGTGCCAGCAGCGGAGAAACCTACGAGCAGTACTTC.

The rearrangement joins TRBV5-1 to TRBJ1-1, with 9 bases matching TRBD1. The V and J ends lost 1 base and 8 bases, in that order; junction bases with no gene match: 6. CDR3 length equals 14 residues. The germline gives CDR1 SGHRS, CDR2 YFSETQ. In DNA, the CDR3 is TGCGCCAGCAGCTTGATGCTGGGACAGGGAGAAGCTTTCTTT. It specifies CASSLMLGQGEAFF.

The rearrangement uses TRBV12-3 or TRBV12-4 and TRBJ1-1; D not certain. CDR3 length: 13 amino acids. V was shortened by 6 bases and J by 5 bases, with 13 bases between the two germline ends. The CDR3 region has the DNA TGTGCCAGCAGCGGAGTTGGAGGGACTGAAGCTTTCTTT. Protein product: CASSGVGGTEAFF.

V and J are TRBV4-2 and TRBJ1-6, with TRBD1 identical over 7 bases. The V segment lost 2 bases and the J segment 5 bases; nucleotides outside the gene matches: 3. The germline V gene encodes CDR1 LGHNA and CDR2 YNFKEQ. The CDR3 sequence is 15 residues long. The CDR3 nucleotides read TGTGCCAGCAGCCAAATCACAGGGGATAATTCACCCCTCCACTTT. Translating gives CASSQITGDNSPLHF.

CDR3 nucleotides: TGTGCCAGCAGGGCACCACAGGCAGCTAACTATGGCTACACCTTC. Translated, it gives CASRAPQAANYGYTF. The rearrangement joins TRBV6-5 to TRBJ1-2; possible D gene TRBD1, 5 bases. Germline V gene data show CDR1 as MNHEY and CDR2 as SVGAGI. The CDR3 extends over 15 amino acids. The V end was cut by 6 bases, the J end by 0 bases, with 14 bases between.

This clone was picked up one time. This chain connects TRBV19 to TRBJ1-3, with no clear D. Trimming removed 3 bases from V and 0 bases from J, with 12 bases in between. CDR1 and CDR2 (germline): LNHDA, SQIVND (reference sequence). CDR3 length: 16 amino acids. The CDR3 sequence is CASSINGYSSGNTIYF. In DNA, the CDR3 is TGTGCCAGTAGTATTAACGGTTACAGCTCTGGAAACACCATATATTTT.

This clone appeared a few times. The rearrangement joins TRBV6-2 or TRBV6-3 to TRBJ1-4; D is unclear. Trimming stripped 1 base from V and 12 bases from J, with 15 bases between. The CDR3 extends over 14 amino acids. Germline-derived CDR1 and CDR2 are MNHEY and SVGEGT. This CDR3 reads CASSYYLWAPELFF. In nucleotides, the CDR3 is TGTGCCAGCAGTTACTATCTTTGGGCTCCCGAACTGTTTTTT.

The V gene is TRBV7-9, the J gene TRBJ2-2, with 13 bases identical to TRBD2. CDR1 SEHNR and CDR2 FQNEAQ come from the germline V gene (reference sequence). The CDR3 sequence is 18 residues long. The junction had 5 bases not matched to a gene; V was cut back by 1 base and J by 3 bases. The CDR3 nucleotides are TGTGCCAGCAGCTTAGGAGGACTAGCGGGGGAGCACACCGGGGAGCTGTTTTTT. Translated, it gives CASSLGGLAGEHTGELFF. The complete variable domain, with remaining parts taken from reference TRBV7-9 and TRBJ2-2, reads DTGVSQNPRHKITKRGQNVTFRCDPISEHNRLYWYRQTLGQGPEFLTYFQNEAQLEKSRLLSDRFSAERPKGSFSTLEIQRTEQGDSAMYLCASSLGGLAGEHTGELFFGEGSRLTVL.

The rearrangement links TRBV6-4 to TRBJ2-4, with 9 bases fitting TRBD1. The CDR3 length is 15 residues. Trimming at V came to 7 bases and at J to 3 bases, leaving 7 bases not matched to a gene. Germline CDR1 reads MRHNA; CDR2 reads SNTAGT. CDR3 sequence (DNA): TGTGCCAGCAAATTGGACAGGGGAAACAAAAACATTCAGTACTTC. Amino acid sequence: CASKLDRGNKNIQYF.

This chain uses TRBV10-2 with TRBJ2-3, with no clear D. The germline CDR1 and CDR2 sequences are WSHSY and SAAADI. V lost 8 bases to trimming and J lost 12 bases, with 12 bases between them. The CDR3 covers 10 residues. The CDR3 DNA reads as TGCGCCAGCGGGTCTAAAGAACAGTATTTT. It specifies CASGSKEQYF.

This clone was seen just once. The gene calls are TRBV7-2 and TRBJ1-5; 7 nucleotides line up with TRBD1. The V and J ends lost 0 bases and 5 bases, in that order; junction bases with no gene match: 7. Germline CDR1 SGHTA, CDR2 FQGNSA. This CDR3 spans 16 amino acids. CDR3 sequence (DNA): TGTGCCAGCAGCTTAGCGTTGCCAGGGGGAGATCAGCCCCAGCATTTT. It codes for CASSLALPGGDQPQHF.

The rearrangement uses TRBV7-2 and TRBJ2-1; D remains unclear. In germline, CDR1 is SGHTA, CDR2 FQGNSA. The CDR3 loop spans 13 amino acids. V lost 6 bases to trimming and J lost 4 bases, with 10 bases between them. DNA of the CDR3: TGTGCCAGCAGATCCGACTCTTACAATGAGCAGTTCTTC. It translates to CASRSDSYNEQFF.